Included here is one TCR beta chain sequence, with context. Its specificity is unknown. These data are taken from a study of T cell responses to AZD1222 COVID-19 vaccine. Libraries were prepared by immunoSEQ multiplex PCR; TCRdb keeps only in-frame clonotypes and omits some of them. The profile shows 90,000 to 150,000 clones, roughly 87% of them singletons. General observations from the study: The CD4 TCRs associated with vaccination extended across spike and predominated at 160-218 and 743-854. An increase in Spike-specific TCR breadth and depth was observed after two AZD1222 doses. Donors in the cohort were predominantly white British and more often female, and clonal diversity was possibly underestimated. Baseline seropositivity occurred in only six or seven AZD1222 recipients.

Trimming cost V 6 bases and J 4 bases; bases outside gene matches: 4. Looked up from germline, CDR1 is SQVTM and CDR2 is ANQGSEA. The length of the CDR3 is 13 residues. The sequence was obtained from an adult in good health. The input for sequencing was peripheral blood, taken on day 0 of AZD1222 vaccination. The chain joins TRBV29-1 to TRBJ1-3; 9 bases align to TRBD1. The CDR3 reads CSVGTGIGNTIYF. In nucleotides, the CDR3 is TGCAGCGTGGGGACAGGGATCGGAAACACCATATATTTT. Supplemented by reference TRBV29-1 and TRBJ1-3, the full variable domain reads SAVISQKPSRDICQRGTSLTIQCQVDSQVTMMFWYRQQPGQSLTLIATANQGSEATYESGFVIDKFPISRPNLTFSTLTVSNMSPEDSSIYLCSVGTGIGNTIYFGEGSWLTVV.